This T cell receptor beta chain appears in the sequencing data of a study of CD8+ T cells in alopecia areata. Study-level background: Treatment comprised oral tofacitinib, 5 to 10 mg twice daily, in treated patients. Study-wide points: Normal-skin resident alphabeta T cells also appear among scalp sample sequences. Scalp lesions, especially in alopecia totalis/universalis, had higher clonality than normal scalp. Many of the expanded lesional clones endured in scalp and blood while on tofacitinib.

As to treatment: oral pan-JAK inhibitor, 5-10 mg twice daily. RNA was isolated and reverse transcribed to cDNA, the sequencing template. Assay: immunoSEQ multiplex PCR; the TCRdb copy retains only in-frame clones and omits some. The sample shows about 160,000 clones, approximately 65% of them seen only once. CDR1 is SGHRS and CDR2 is YFSETQ in the germline V gene. V shed 4 bases and J 1 base; nucleotides not matched to a gene: 5. The CDR3 totals 16 residues. Points on this clone: Its specificity is not known.

Sequencing was performed on CD4+ T cells sorted from blood, taken at week 4, from a patient treated with tofacitinib. This receptor was taken from a human donor with alopecia areata. The J gene is TRBJ2-5, the V gene TRBV5-1; 12 positions match TRBD2. The CDR3 bases are TGCGCCAGCAGCGCGGGACTAGCGGGCCTCCAAGAGACCCAGTACTTC. Protein sequence: CASSAGLAGLQETQYF.